The 11 T cell receptor beta chains below all came from one sample that was sequenced in a study of identical twins. In TCRdb, the 5' RACE reads were re-called with MiXCR into one record per CDR3 protein. Seen here are about 200,000 distinct CDR3 sequences, 6.5% observed once, and the top ten hold roughly 14%. These data are also associated with another study on T cells expressing NK-cell markers.

Sequenced: CD8+ T cells sorted from blood. The receptors were gathered from a woman under 30 in good health.

This clonotype was recorded at least ten times. The J gene is TRBJ2-1, the V gene TRBV7-9, with 10 nucleotides matching TRBD1. The CDR3 runs to 17 residues. V dropped 5 bases and J dropped 3; count of bases not matched to a gene: 10. Germline CDR1 SEHNR, CDR2 FQNEAQ (reference sequence). The DNA for the CDR3 is TGTGCCAGCAGCCCTTTTGTCGACAGGGGGCTCTACAATGAGCAGTTCTTC. It is translated as CASSPFVDRGLYNEQFF.

This clonotype was counted ten times or more. V usage is TRBV20-1 and J usage is TRBJ2-1; TRBD2 aligns across 9 bases. V lost 3 bases, J lost 7 bases, and 10 bases stayed unmatched. The CDR3 covers 15 residues. The germline gives CDR1 DFQATT, CDR2 SNEGSKA (reference sequence). CDR3 loop: CSASGAASGTNEQFF. DNA for the CDR3: TGCAGTGCTAGTGGGGCGGCTAGCGGGACGAATGAGCAGTTCTTC.

In this sample, this clonotype turned up a few times. V gene TRBV9 combines with J gene TRBJ2-7, with D tentatively TRBD2 (6 bases). Germline CDR1 is SGDLS and CDR2 is YYNGEE. The CDR3 is 15 amino acids. V dropped 3 bases and J dropped 1 base, with 14 bases sitting between them. CDR3 sequence: CASSEGGEFSYEQYF. The CDR3 DNA reads TGTGCCAGCAGCGAGGGAGGAGAATTTTCCTACGAGCAGTACTTC.

The chain carries TRBV11-2 and TRBJ2-3; tentative D call: TRBD2 (6 bases). V gave up 0 bases and J gave up 6 bases, with 22 bases separating them. Germline loops: CDR1 SGHAT, CDR2 FQNNGV. The CDR3 spans 18 residues. The CDR3 region is CASSLERVGRTNKDTQYF. The CDR3 bases are TGTGCCAGCAGCTTAGAACGGGTAGGGCGGACTAACAAGGATACGCAGTATTTT.

The rearrangement uses TRBV7-3 and TRBJ2-5, with TRBD1 matching over 8 bases. Looked up from germline, CDR1 is SGHTA and CDR2 is FQGTGA. CDR3 length: 14 amino acids. V lost 4 bases and J lost 2; bases outside the gene matches: 3. In nucleotides, the CDR3 is TGTGCCAGCAGCTCCACAGGGGGGCAAGAGACCCAGTACTTC. It is translated as CASSSTGGQETQYF.

As to this clonotype: One end of the junction fails to match germline, which may point to a read error. V and J are TRBV15 and TRBJ2-7; D not resolved. Germline CDR1 reads LNHNV; CDR2 reads YYDKDF (reference sequence). There are 13 residues in the CDR3. As DNA, the CDR3 is TGTGCCACCAGAAGAGGTCGGCGTTACGAGCAGTACTTC. It encodes CATRRGRRYEQYF.

There are a few counts of this clonotype. V gene TRBV2 combines with J gene TRBJ2-7, with 8 bases fitting TRBD1. The CDR3 has 12 amino acids. Germline V gives CDR1 SNHLY, CDR2 FYNNEI. V shed 7 bases, J shed 2 bases, and the junction held 1 base outside the gene matches. CDR3 DNA sequence: TGTGCCAGCACGACAGGGGCCTACGAGCAGTACTTC. Its protein product is CASTTGAYEQYF.

This chain uses TRBV27 with TRBJ2-5, with 7 bases identical to TRBD1. The CDR3 is 16 residues long. V was clipped by 3 bases and J by 5 bases; unmatched bases: 12. Looked up from germline, CDR1 is MNHEY and CDR2 is SMNVEV (reference sequence). This chain's CDR3 is CASSFRPRQGGETQYF. CDR3 nucleotide sequence: TGTGCCAGCAGTTTCCGTCCCCGACAGGGTGGGGAGACCCAGTACTTC.

This chain uses TRBV10-3 with TRBJ1-2; TRBD1 matches 7 bases. The V and J ends lost 10 bases and 6 bases, in that order; junction bases with no gene match: 5. CDR3 length: 11 residues. Germline lookup yields CDR1 ENHRY and CDR2 SYGVKD. The CDR3 sequence is CATHRGDGYTF. The CDR3 bases are TGTGCCACCCACAGGGGAGATGGCTACACCTTC.

The rearrangement uses TRBV2 and TRBJ2-7; 10 nucleotides agree with TRBD2. Germline loops: CDR1 SNHLY, CDR2 FYNNEI. The CDR3 runs 16 residues. J lost 3 bases, V lost 0 bases, and 5 bases had no gene match. CDR3 region: CASSEAPLAGDYEQYF. The CDR3 region has the DNA TGTGCCAGCAGTGAAGCCCCGCTAGCGGGAGACTACGAGCAGTACTTC. Together with reference TRBV2 and TRBJ2-7, the CDR3 gives the full variable domain: EPEVTQTPSHQVTQMGQEVILRCVPISNHLYFYWYRQILGQKVEFLVSFYNNEISEKSEIFDDQFSVERPDGSNFTLKIRSTKLEDSAMYFCASSEAPLAGDYEQYFGPGTRLTVT.

The chain has TRBV7-9 and TRBJ2-3; the D is unclear. V lost 4 bases, J lost 9 bases, and 14 bases lay in between. Germline CDR1 is SEHNR and CDR2 is FQNEAQ (reference sequence). The CDR3 loop spans 13 amino acids. CDR3 sequence (DNA): TGTGCCAGCAGCTCGCCTATATACAGAACGCAGTATTTT. Amino acids: CASSSPIYRTQYF.